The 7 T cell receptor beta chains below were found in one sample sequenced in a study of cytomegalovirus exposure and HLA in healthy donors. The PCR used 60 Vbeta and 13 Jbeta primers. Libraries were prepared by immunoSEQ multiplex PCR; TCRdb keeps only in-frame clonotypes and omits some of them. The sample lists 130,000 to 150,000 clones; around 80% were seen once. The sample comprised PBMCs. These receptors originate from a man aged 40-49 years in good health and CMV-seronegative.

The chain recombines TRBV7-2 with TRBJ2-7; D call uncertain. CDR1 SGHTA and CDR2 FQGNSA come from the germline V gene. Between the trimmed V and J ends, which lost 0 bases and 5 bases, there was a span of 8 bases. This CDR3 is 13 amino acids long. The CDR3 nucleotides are TGTGCCAGCAGCTTAGCGGTACGGGACGAGCAGTACTTC. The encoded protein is CASSLAVRDEQYF.

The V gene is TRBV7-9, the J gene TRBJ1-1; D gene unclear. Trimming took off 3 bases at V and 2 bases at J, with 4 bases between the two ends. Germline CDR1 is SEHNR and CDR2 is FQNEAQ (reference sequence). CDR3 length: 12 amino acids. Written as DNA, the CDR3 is TGTGCCAGCAGCTTTATAAACACTGAAGCTTTCTTT. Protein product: CASSFINTEAFF.

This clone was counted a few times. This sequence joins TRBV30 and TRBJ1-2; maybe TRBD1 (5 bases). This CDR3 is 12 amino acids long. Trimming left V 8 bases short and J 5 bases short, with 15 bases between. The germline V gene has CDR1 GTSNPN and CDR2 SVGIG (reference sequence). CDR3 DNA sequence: TGTGCCGGTTGGACAAGGCGGTATGGCTACACCTTC. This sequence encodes CAGWTRRYGYTF.

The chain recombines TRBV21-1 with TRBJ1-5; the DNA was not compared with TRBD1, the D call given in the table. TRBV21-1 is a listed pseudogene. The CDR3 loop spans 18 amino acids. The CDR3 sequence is CASKTSGQGAVSNQPQHF. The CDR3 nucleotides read TGTGCCAGCAAGACCAGTGGACAGGGTGCGGTAAGCAATCAGCCCCAGCATTTT.

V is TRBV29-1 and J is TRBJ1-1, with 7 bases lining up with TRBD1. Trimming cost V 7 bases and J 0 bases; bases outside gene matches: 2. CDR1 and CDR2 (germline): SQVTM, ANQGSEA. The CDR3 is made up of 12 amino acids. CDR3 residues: CSGQGLNTEAFF. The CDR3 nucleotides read TGCAGCGGACAGGGTCTGAACACTGAAGCTTTCTTT. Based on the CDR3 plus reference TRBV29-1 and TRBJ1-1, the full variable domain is SAVISQKPSRDICQRGTSLTIQCQVDSQVTMMFWYRQQPGQSLTLIATANQGSEATYESGFVIDKFPISRPNLTFSTLTVSNMSPEDSSIYLCSGQGLNTEAFFGQGTRLTVV.

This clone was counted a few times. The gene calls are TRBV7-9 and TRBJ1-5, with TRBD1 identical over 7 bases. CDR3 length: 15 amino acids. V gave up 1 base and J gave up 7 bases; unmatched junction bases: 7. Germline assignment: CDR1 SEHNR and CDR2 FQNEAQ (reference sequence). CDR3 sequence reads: CASSLGQGMKQPQHF. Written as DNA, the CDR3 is TGTGCCAGCAGCTTAGGACAGGGAATGAAACAGCCCCAGCATTTT.

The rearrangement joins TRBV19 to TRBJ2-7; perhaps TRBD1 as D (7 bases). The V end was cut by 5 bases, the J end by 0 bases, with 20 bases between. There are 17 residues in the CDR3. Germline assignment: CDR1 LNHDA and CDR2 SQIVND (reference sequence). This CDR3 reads CASSLGRQGSNSYEQYF. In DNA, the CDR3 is TGTGCCAGTAGTCTCGGGAGACAGGGATCCAACTCCTACGAGCAGTACTTC.